This T cell receptor beta chain was observed in a study of T cell repertoires in cytomegalovirus infection. At the level of the study: Matching HLA type, along with CMV infection, was indicated by public TCR beta signatures. General study points: Pooled public TCR beta family frequency picked out CMV carriers with the relevant HLA. In two of eight donors, the top clonotype was HLA-C-restricted CMV-specific.

TCRdb processed the reads anew with MiXCR; each CDR3 protein has one entry. Of roughly 640,000 distinct CDR3 sequences in the sample, about 24% are singletons; the top ten hold 6.5% to 10%. Germline-derived CDR1 and CDR2 are SEHNR and FQNEAQ (reference sequence). The V end was cut by 8 bases, the J end by 6 bases, with 14 bases between. The CDR3 consists of 13 residues. On this clonotype itself: Its target is unknown.

Sequenced material: CD8+ T cells from PBMCs. V usage is TRBV7-9 and J usage is TRBJ2-1; TRBD2 is a possible D gene (7 bases). This sequence originates from a human donor in good health (CMV status not recorded). Some clones in this sample may be carry-over from other donors' samples. In DNA, the CDR3 is TGTGCCAGCGTGGAGGCGGGGGCCAATGAGCAGTTCTTC. This translates into CASVEAGANEQFF.